The 12 T cell receptor beta chains below all came from one sample that was sequenced in a study of long-term antiretroviral therapy in people with HIV. Researchers report immunoSEQ v3.0 was run at survey level. Produced via immunoSEQ multiplex PCR; TCRdb's table is partial and in-frame only. The data hold 25,000 to 35,000 clones, with approximately 96% observed a single time. The sequences come from unsorted PBMCs, collected 6.6 years after starting antiretroviral therapy. The receptors were sampled from a man under 40 with HIV.

This chain joins TRBV4-2 and TRBJ2-3, with D unresolved. The CDR3 covers 13 residues. The V end was cut by 5 bases, the J end by 1 base, with 7 bases between. Germline-derived CDR1 and CDR2 are LGHNA and YNFKEQ. CDR3 protein: CASSSERTDTQYF. In DNA form, the CDR3 reads TGTGCCAGCAGCTCGGAGCGCACAGATACGCAGTATTTT.

The chain combines TRBV6-5 with TRBJ2-7; 8 bases align to TRBD1. The CDR3 is 13 residues long. J was trimmed by 3 bases and V by 7 bases; bases with no gene match: 5. From germline, CDR1 is MNHEY and CDR2 SVGAGI. For the CDR3, the DNA is TGTGCCAGCACCTTCGGACAGGGCTACGAGCAGTACTTC. The encoded protein is CASTFGQGYEQYF.

This chain links TRBV2 with TRBJ2-5, with a possible D match to TRBD1 (6 bases). The V and J ends lost 5 bases and 3 bases respectively, with 16 bases between them. The CDR3 has 15 residues. From germline, CDR1 is SNHLY and CDR2 FYNNEI. CDR3 in DNA: TGTGCCAGCAGTCCTACGACAGGCCTCGAAGAGACCCAGTACTTC. Translating gives CASSPTTGLEETQYF.

This chain uses TRBV27 with TRBJ1-5, with D perhaps TRBD1 (6 bases). This CDR3 is built from 16 residues. V lost 5 bases and J 4 bases, leaving 18 bases between the germline ends. Looked up from germline, CDR1 is MNHEY and CDR2 is SMNVEV (reference sequence). CDR3 sequence (DNA): TGTGCCAGCAGTCCCGGGACCGACCAGGGGAATCAGCCCCAGCATTTT. The encoded protein is CASSPGTDQGNQPQHF.

The V gene is TRBV9, the J gene TRBJ2-1; perhaps TRBD1 as D (5 bases). V lost 4 bases and J 5 bases, leaving 13 bases between the germline ends. The CDR3 has 14 residues. CDR1 and CDR2 (germline): SGDLS, YYNGEE. The CDR3 here is CASSRATENNEQFF. The DNA of the CDR3 is TGTGCCAGCAGCCGCGCGACAGAGAACAATGAGCAGTTCTTC.

The chain is built from TRBV29-1 and TRBJ2-5; 7 nucleotides line up with TRBD1. CDR3 length equals 13 residues. Trimming cost V 4 bases and J 2 bases; bases outside gene matches: 4. Per the germline V gene, CDR1 is SQVTM and CDR2 is ANQGSEA. In DNA form, the CDR3 reads TGCAGCGTTGGGGGGACAGTGCAAGAGACCCAGTACTTC. This sequence encodes CSVGGTVQETQYF.

The V and J genes are TRBV6-5 and TRBJ2-1; TRBD2 aligns across 13 bases. The CDR3 sequence is 15 residues long. Germline CDR1 is MNHEY and CDR2 is SVGAGI. Trimming cost V 7 bases and J 9 bases; bases outside gene matches: 9. The CDR3 loop is CASTARLAGGGEQFF. CDR3 nucleotides: TGTGCCAGCACAGCCAGACTAGCGGGGGGCGGTGAGCAGTTCTTC.

The chain employs TRBV18 and TRBJ1-1; D ambiguous. V was clipped by 6 bases and J by 7 bases, with 18 bases between them. This CDR3 comprises 14 residues. Germline CDR1 reads KGHSH; CDR2 reads LQKENI. The CDR3 nucleotides read TGTGCCAGCTCGCAGACTCGAGCCCTTAGTGAAGCTTTCTTT. This sequence encodes CASSQTRALSEAFF. The whole variable domain, remainder taken from reference TRBV18 and TRBJ1-1, is NAGVMQNPRHLVRRRGQEARLRCSPMKGHSHVYWYRQLPEEGLKFMVYLQKENIIDESGMPKERFSAEFPKEGPSILRIQQVVRGDSAAYFCASSQTRALSEAFFGQGTRLTVV.

The chain employs TRBV18 and TRBJ1-2, with unresolved D. This CDR3 region has 12 residues. Germline V gives CDR1 KGHSH, CDR2 LQKENI. Deletions cut 3 bases from V and 6 bases from J, with 8 bases between. CDR3 loop: CASSPIEHGYTF. CDR3 coding DNA: TGTGCCAGCTCACCGATCGAACATGGCTACACCTTC.

This chain uses TRBV9 with TRBJ2-7; 9 positions agree with TRBD1. There are 15 residues in the CDR3. J was trimmed by 5 bases and V by 0 bases; bases with no gene match: 6. Germline assignment: CDR1 SGDLS and CDR2 YYNGEE. CDR3 DNA sequence: TGTGCCAGCAGCGTAGTAGGGACAGGGTCCAACGAGCAGTACTTC. Amino acids: CASSVVGTGSNEQYF.

The rearrangement joins TRBV29-1 to TRBJ1-1, with D possibly matching TRBD1 (5 bases). Trimming cost V 7 bases and J 3 bases, with 15 bases left between them. Germline CDR1 and CDR2: SQVTM and ANQGSEA. The CDR3 contains 13 residues. Here the CDR3 reads CSATAGSDTEAFF. The CDR3 DNA reads TGCAGCGCCACAGCAGGGTCTGACACTGAAGCTTTCTTT.

The chain couples TRBV29-1 to TRBJ2-7, with a tentative D call TRBD2 (6 bases). V was pared by 4 bases and J by 2 bases, with 9 bases between. This CDR3 has 12 residues. Germline CDR1 reads SQVTM; CDR2 reads ANQGSEA. Written as DNA, the CDR3 is TGCAGCGTTGCGGGACTGACCTACGAGCAGTACTTC. Translated: CSVAGLTYEQYF.